This paragraph covers one T cell receptor (beta chain) sequence. What it binds is unknown. The TCR beta library used iRepertoire HTBI primers with Arm-PCR amplification of CDR3. TCRdb fed the multiplex PCR reads into MiXCR, producing one record per CDR3 protein. The sample carries 450,000 or so distinct CDR3 sequences, more than 20% recorded once. The source of the sample is a study of regulatory T cells in long-lasting Graves disease. About the research overall: More than 5 years of antithyroid drugs with positive TSH receptor antibodies defined persistent Graves' disease.

The time point denotes: persistent/refractory GD, antithyroid drugs over 5 years with positive TRAb. TCR sequences were obtained from RNA taken from PBMCs. It was by American Thyroid Association guidelines that Graves' disease was diagnosed. Study results and limitations: Graves' patients with persistent disease showed TCR diversity lower than patients newly diagnosed.

CDR3 length: 16 amino acids. Germline values: CDR1 MNHEY, CDR2 SMNVEV (reference sequence). The J segment lost 2 bases and the V segment lost 3 bases, leaving 9 bases of the junction unmatched. The sample in question was peripheral blood mononuclear cells (PBMCs), obtained when the disease was refractory, from a patient treated with antithyroid drugs. The J gene is TRBJ2-7, the V gene TRBV27; TRBD1 matches at 8 bases. The TCR sequence derives from a female donor with Graves disease. The CDR3 DNA reads TGTGCCAGCAGTTTCTCGGACAGGGTAACTACCTACGAGCAGTACTTC. It encodes CASSFSDRVTTYEQYF.